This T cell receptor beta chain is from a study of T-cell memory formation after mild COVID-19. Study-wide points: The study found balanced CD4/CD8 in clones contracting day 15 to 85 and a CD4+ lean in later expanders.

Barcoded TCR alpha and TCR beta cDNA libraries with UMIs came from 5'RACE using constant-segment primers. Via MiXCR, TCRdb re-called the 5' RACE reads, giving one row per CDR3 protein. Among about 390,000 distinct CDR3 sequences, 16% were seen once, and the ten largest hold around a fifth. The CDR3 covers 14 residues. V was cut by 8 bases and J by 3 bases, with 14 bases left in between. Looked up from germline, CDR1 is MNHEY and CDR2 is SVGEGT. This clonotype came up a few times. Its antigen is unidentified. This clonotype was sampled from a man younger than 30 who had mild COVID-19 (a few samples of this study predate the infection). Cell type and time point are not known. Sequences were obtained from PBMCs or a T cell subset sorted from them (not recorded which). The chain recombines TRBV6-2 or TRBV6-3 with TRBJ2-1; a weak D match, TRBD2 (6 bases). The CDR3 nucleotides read TGTGCCAGCTCTCGGGGGATTTACTACAATGAGCAGTTCTTC. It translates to CASSRGIYYNEQFF.